Shown below are 22 T cell receptor beta chains from a single sample sequenced in a study of cytomegalovirus exposure and HLA in healthy donors. Libraries were prepared by immunoSEQ multiplex PCR; TCRdb keeps only in-frame clonotypes and omits some of them. Altogether around 56,000 clones are present, 93% being singletons, with the ten largest covering under 2%. The sequenced sample consisted of PBMCs. The origin of the receptors is a woman aged 18-29 years in good health and CMV-seropositive.

The chain uses TRBV9 and TRBJ1-1; tentatively, D is TRBD1 (6 bases). Germline CDR1 and CDR2: SGDLS and YYNGEE. The CDR3 has 15 amino acids. Between the trimmed V and J ends, which lost 0 bases and 1 base, there was a span of 10 bases. CDR3 sequence (DNA): TGTGCCAGCAGCGTAGAGGACAGCCCGAACACTGAAGCTTTCTTT. Its protein product is CASSVEDSPNTEAFF. Based on the CDR3 plus reference TRBV9 and TRBJ1-1, the full variable domain is DSGVTQTPKHLITATGQRVTLRCSPRSGDLSVYWYQQSLDQGLQFLIQYYNGEERAKGNILERFSAQQFPDLHSELNLSSLELGDSALYFCASSVEDSPNTEAFFGQGTRLTVV.

The V call is TRBV4-3, the J call TRBJ2-7, with 15 bases lining up with TRBD2. Germline V gene data show CDR1 as LGHNA and CDR2 as YSLEER. With V trimmed by 0 bases and J by 2 bases, 8 bases remained unmatched. The CDR3 runs 19 residues. In DNA form, the CDR3 reads TGCGCCAGCAGCCAAGACCTCTGGACTAGCGGGGGGGTTGCCTACGAGCAGTACTTC. Protein product: CASSQDLWTSGGVAYEQYF.

The chain uses TRBV29-1 and TRBJ2-3; D might be TRBD2 (6 bases). The CDR3 consists of 11 residues. V gave up 7 bases and J gave up 3 bases, with 8 bases separating them. CDR1 and CDR2 from the germline V gene are SQVTM and ANQGSEA. CDR3 nucleotide sequence: TGCAGCGGGGACTTGACAGATACGCAGTATTTT. This sequence encodes CSGDLTDTQYF.

On this clone itself: The germline gene is not matched at one end of the junction; a read error may be the cause. The genes are TRBV5-1 and TRBJ2-1; TRBD1 agrees at 7 bases. The CDR3 sequence is 12 residues long. CDR1 is SGHRS and CDR2 is YFSETQ in the germline V gene. For the CDR3, the DNA is TGCGCCAGCAGCTTTACAGGGGTGTCGCATGTCTTC. It yields the protein CASSFTGVSHVF.

The V gene is TRBV18, the J gene TRBJ1-4; no clear D gene. The germline V gene encodes CDR1 KGHSH and CDR2 LQKENI. This CDR3 has 14 amino acids. V was clipped by 6 bases and J by 4 bases, with 12 bases between them. The CDR3 spells CASSAPGINEKLFF. The CDR3 nucleotides are TGTGCCAGCTCCGCCCCGGGAATTAATGAAAAACTGTTTTTT. Complete variable domain (other parts from reference TRBV18 and TRBJ1-4): NAGVMQNPRHLVRRRGQEARLRCSPMKGHSHVYWYRQLPEEGLKFMVYLQKENIIDESGMPKERFSAEFPKEGPSILRIQQVVRGDSAAYFCASSAPGINEKLFFGSGTQLSVL.

V and J are TRBV15 and TRBJ1-1, with D tentatively TRBD1 (5 bases). Trimming took 4 bases from V and 0 from J, leaving 9 bases between them. Germline lookup yields CDR1 LNHNV and CDR2 YYDKDF (reference sequence). The CDR3 has 14 residues. CDR3 sequence reads: CATSKRQMNTEAFF. The CDR3 nucleotides are TGTGCCACCAGCAAACGACAGATGAACACTGAAGCTTTCTTT.

The chain uses TRBV9 and TRBJ1-2; TRBD1 agrees at 9 bases. The CDR3 loop spans 14 amino acids. Germline CDR1 reads SGDLS; CDR2 reads YYNGEE. V trimming: 3 bases; J trimming: 6 bases; junction bases outside the gene matches: 6. Here the CDR3 DNA reads TGTGCCAGCAGCGCGGGGACAGGGAGGAATGGCTACACCTTC. Its protein product is CASSAGTGRNGYTF.

The genes are TRBV7-9 and TRBJ1-3; tentatively, D is TRBD1 (6 bases). The V gene's germline CDR1 is SEHNR and CDR2 FQNEAQ (reference sequence). The CDR3 runs to 15 residues. V gave up 3 bases and J gave up 4 bases, with 13 bases separating them. CDR3 DNA: TGTGCCAGCAGCTTCGACGGACAGTCAGGAAACACCATATATTTT. This gives the protein CASSFDGQSGNTIYF.

This chain joins TRBV28 and TRBJ1-1, with a possible D match to TRBD1 (6 bases). CDR3 size: 14 residues. The ends were cut back, 8 bases at V and 6 bases at J, with 19 bases in the middle. The germline V gene has CDR1 MDHEN and CDR2 SYDVKM. The CDR3 is CASFPQGSPSEAFF. The CDR3 DNA sequence: TGTGCCAGCTTTCCACAGGGATCGCCTTCTGAAGCTTTCTTT. The full variable domain, in which reference TRBV28 and TRBJ1-1 provide the parts outside the CDR3, is DVKVTQSSRYLVKRTGEKVFLECVQDMDHENMFWYRQDPGLGLRLIYFSYDVKMKEKGDIPEGYSVSREKKERFSLILESASTNQTSMYLCASFPQGSPSEAFFGQGTRLTVV.

J is TRBJ2-5 and V is TRBV20-1; D is undetermined. Trimming removed 6 bases from V and 5 bases from J, with 10 bases in between. The CDR3 is made up of 11 amino acids. Germline V gene data show CDR1 as DFQATT and CDR2 as SNEGSKA (reference sequence). CDR3 DNA: TGCAGTGCCCCTAGAAGGGAGACCCAGTACTTC. This translates into CSAPRRETQYF.

V and J are TRBV6-5 and TRBJ2-4; D gene ambiguous. There are 15 residues in the CDR3. V lost 8 bases and J 2 bases, leaving 16 bases between the germline ends. Germline V gene lookup returns CDR1 MNHEY and CDR2 SVGAGI. CDR3 DNA: TGTGCCAGCGGTTCCCCACCGGGTTCCAAAAACATTCAGTACTTC. This gives the protein CASGSPPGSKNIQYF.

The chain links TRBV30 to TRBJ2-3; 8 bases match TRBD1. Germline CDR1 reads GTSNPN; CDR2 reads SVGIG (reference sequence). V shed 3 bases, J shed 2 bases, and the junction held 4 bases outside the gene matches. CDR3 length equals 14 residues. The CDR3 DNA reads as TGTGCCTGGAGGGAGGGACAGGTCACAGATACGCAGTATTTT. Translated: CAWREGQVTDTQYF.

The chain carries TRBV29-1 and TRBJ1-5; 8 positions match TRBD1. In germline, CDR1 is SQVTM, CDR2 ANQGSEA. CDR3 length: 15 amino acids. J was trimmed by 6 bases and V by 4 bases; bases with no gene match: 11. CDR3 region: CSVGGMGTGGQPQHF. DNA for the CDR3: TGCAGCGTTGGTGGTATGGGGACAGGTGGTCAGCCCCAGCATTTT. Variable domain in full (rest from reference TRBV29-1 and TRBJ1-5): SAVISQKPSRDICQRGTSLTIQCQVDSQVTMMFWYRQQPGQSLTLIATANQGSEATYESGFVIDKFPISRPNLTFSTLTVSNMSPEDSSIYLCSVGGMGTGGQPQHFGDGTRLSIL.

The CDR3 is CASSFGGQGLQETQYF. In nucleotides, the CDR3 is TGTGCCAGCAGTTTCGGAGGACAGGGCTTACAAGAGACCCAGTACTTC. The V and J genes are TRBV28 and TRBJ2-5, with 8 bases identical to TRBD1. The CDR3 is 16 amino acids. In germline, CDR1 is MDHEN, CDR2 SYDVKM. V dropped 3 bases and J dropped 2; count of bases not matched to a gene: 8.

V is TRBV11-2 and J is TRBJ2-5, with TRBD2 as a possible D gene (5 bases). This CDR3 is 12 amino acids long. The germline gives CDR1 SGHAT, CDR2 FQNNGV. V shed 4 bases and J shed 6 bases, with 9 bases lying between them. CDR3 in DNA: TGTGCCAGCAGCTGGAGGAGCCAGACCCAGTACTTC. Protein: CASSWRSQTQYF.

This clone was observed a single time. The chain combines TRBV9 with TRBJ2-2; perhaps TRBD1 as D (5 bases). Germline V lookup: CDR1 SGDLS, CDR2 YYNGEE. The CDR3 totals 12 residues. The germline V and J ends were trimmed by 6 bases and 5 bases, with 8 bases remaining between them. In nucleotides, the CDR3 is TGTGCCAGCATGGACAATACCGGGGAGCTGTTTTTT. This encodes CASMDNTGELFF. Supplemented by reference TRBV9 and TRBJ2-2, the full variable domain reads DSGVTQTPKHLITATGQRVTLRCSPRSGDLSVYWYQQSLDQGLQFLIQYYNGEERAKGNILERFSAQQFPDLHSELNLSSLELGDSALYFCASMDNTGELFFGEGSRLTVL.

The V gene is TRBV7-9, the J gene TRBJ2-3; 7 positions agree with TRBD2. This CDR3 has 16 residues. J gave up 5 bases and V 8 bases, and 16 bases lay outside the gene matches. CDR1 is SEHNR and CDR2 is FQNEAQ in the germline V gene (reference sequence). As DNA, the CDR3 is TGTGCCAGCGTCGAACTAGCTCAGGAGCGGGGAGATACGCAGTATTTT. Protein: CASVELAQERGDTQYF.

The chain carries TRBV4-3 and TRBJ2-1; D is unclear. Germline V lookup: CDR1 LGHNA, CDR2 YSLEER. Trimming removed 0 bases from V and 9 bases from J, with 9 bases in between. This CDR3 is 13 amino acids long. This chain's CDR3 is CASSQELTGEQFF. In DNA, the CDR3 is TGCGCCAGCAGCCAAGAATTAACGGGTGAGCAGTTCTTC.

This clone came up once. This chain connects TRBV7-9 to TRBJ2-5; 7 bases are shared with TRBD1. Germline CDR1 is SEHNR and CDR2 is FQNEAQ (reference sequence). Germline trimming cut 4 bases from V and 2 bases from J; bases unmatched to any gene: 7. The CDR3 loop spans 15 amino acids. The CDR3 spells CASSSHRGAQETQYF. The CDR3 region has the DNA TGTGCCAGCAGCTCACACAGGGGTGCGCAAGAGACCCAGTACTTC.

The CDR3 spells CASSFTQNYGYTF. The CDR3 region has the DNA TGTGCCAGCAGCTTTACACAAAACTATGGCTACACCTTC. The chain combines TRBV5-4 with TRBJ1-2; D is unclear. The CDR3 has 13 amino acids. Germline CDR1 reads SGHNT; CDR2 reads YYREEE (reference sequence). With 2 bases removed from V and 2 bases from J, the gap between germline ends came to 7 bases.

This chain uses TRBV10-2 with TRBJ2-3, with TRBD1 matching 10 bases. CDR1 and CDR2 from the germline V gene are WSHSY and SAAADI. Trimming cost V 9 bases and J 4 bases; bases outside gene matches: 10. The CDR3 has 15 residues. CDR3 sequence reads: CASTPGQGFADTQYF. The CDR3, as DNA: TGCGCCAGTACCCCGGGACAGGGGTTCGCAGATACGCAGTATTTT.

The chain links TRBV30 to TRBJ1-5; the D is unclear. The germline V gene has CDR1 GTSNPN and CDR2 SVGIG (reference sequence). This CDR3 region has 13 residues. V was pared by 0 bases and J by 2 bases, with 5 bases between. The CDR3 coding sequence is TGTGCCTGGAGTGTTCTCCGCAATCAGCCCCAGCATTTT. This codes for CAWSVLRNQPQHF. The variable domain in full, with the rest retrieved from reference TRBV30 and TRBJ1-5, is SQTIHQWPATLVQPVGSPLSLECTVEGTSNPNLYWYRQAAGRGLQLLFYSVGIGQISSEVPQNLSASRPQDRQFILSSKKLLLSDSGFYLCAWSVLRNQPQHFGDGTRLSIL.